Sequencing of this TCR beta chain was carried out in a study of shared clonotypes between healthy human individuals. The overall study: A couple of women and a few men aged 18 to 49 made up the donors.

Sequenced by immunoSEQ multiplex PCR; TCRdb stores in-frame clones only, minus some. The table shows 2 million to 3 million clones, with 80% to 95% occurring only once. General study points: As a rule, naive subsets had a larger estimated richness than memory subsets. A handful of donors had around 5.2% of their naive CD4 clonotypes in common.

The authors divided CD4+ cells into CD45RA+ naive and CD45RA-negative memory subsets. A note on this clone: No antigen is known for it.

The germline V gene encodes CDR1 ENHRY and CDR2 SYGVKD. The CDR3 is 13 amino acids. Trimming left V 0 bases short and J 3 bases short, with 5 bases between. The gene calls are TRBV10-3 and TRBJ1-1, with unresolved D. The TCR comes from a man aged 18 to 29 in good health. Some clones in this sample may be carry-over from other donors' samples. The specimen was naive CD4+ T cells from PBMCs. As for subset: CD45RA+ positively selected. The DNA for the CDR3 is TGTGCCATCAGTGAGTCGGATCACACTGAAGCTTTCTTT. As protein: CAISESDHTEAFF.